This T cell receptor (beta chain) was identified in a study of cytomegalovirus exposure and HLA in healthy donors. As regards this clone: Its antigen is still unknown.

Study-level points and caveats: In a later analysis, CMV-associated beta chains were mostly HLA-associated, it appeared.

Researchers ran the PCR with 60 Vbeta and 13 Jbeta primers. Sequencing used immunoSEQ multiplex PCR; TCRdb keeps in-frame clones, though not all of them. The data show 170,000 or so clones, over 70% seen once. CDR3 length: 14 amino acids. Germline V lookup: CDR1 MNHNY, CDR2 SVGAGI (reference sequence). V was trimmed by 0 bases and J by 4 bases, leaving 9 bases between them. The rearrangement uses TRBV6-6 and TRBJ1-2, with D unclear. The source is a woman aged 30 to 39 in good health and CMV-seronegative. Material: PBMCs. CDR3 bases: TGTGCCAGCAGTTACTCGGGAGAAAGCTATGGCTACACCTTC. Its translation is CASSYSGESYGYTF.